Below, one T cell receptor beta chain is given with its context. The target of this receptor is not known. Base qualities were left out, and no much larger clone turns up one base away. The run used an Illumina HiSeq 1500. Using fastp trimming at Q25 and MiXCR clonotype assembly, TCRdb reanalyzed the public sequencing data and kept in-frame beta chains. Rows are combined by CDR3 protein, so each entry shows the most common genes and DNA. For this sample there are 300,000 to 400,000 distinct CDR3 sequences; roughly 25% appear just once. About 14% of the sample is held by the ten biggest clonotypes. The data stem from a study of T cell repertoires in cytomegalovirus infection (dated by TCRdb to between 2017 and 2020). For the wider study: Alongside well-studied HLA-B-restricted epitopes, the peptide stimulations were aimed at recently identified HLA-C-restricted CMV epitopes, whose presentation resists viral immunomodulation. Donor HLA type was relevant to the analysis, because carriage of CMV infection together with the matching HLA type was indicated by public TCR beta signatures.

Looking up the germline V gene (reference sequence) yields CDR1 SEHNR and CDR2 FQNEAQ. The CDR3 has 14 amino acids, counting the end cysteine and phenylalanine. Just the 42-base CDR3 DNA is kept, in frame starting at base 1. Trimming removed 8 bases from V and 1 base from J, leaving 14 bases between the germline ends. According to the study, the label for this sample's treatment or condition signals: in vitro stimulation with specific CMV peptide epitopes to enrich CMV-specific T cells. The paper as a whole reports these results and caveats: In the ex vivo response, HLA-C-restricted CMV-specific TCR beta clonotypes were dominant, and in two of eight donors the single most frequent clonotype came from this HLA-C-restricted group. Carriers of CMV infection plus the relevant HLA type were discriminated by the cumulative frequency of public TCR beta family members in the study cohort and in an independent approximately 350-donor cohort.

This specimen consisted of cultured PBMCs, obtained from culture after CMV antigen stimulation. The sequence came from a human donor in good health (CMV status not recorded). Some clones in this sample may be carry-over from other donors' samples. The V gene is TRBV7-9 and the J gene is TRBJ1-1, and perhaps TRBD1 as D gene, on 6 matching bases. This receptor has the CDR3 CASGSGTPNTEAFF. The nucleotide sequence reads TGTGCCAGCGGATCCGGGACACCGAACACTGAAGCTTTCTTT. This CDR3, with the reference TRBV7-9 and TRBJ1-1 proteins standing in past its ends, gives the full variable domain DTGVSQNPRHKITKRGQNVTFRCDPISEHNRLYWYRQTLGQGPEFLTYFQNEAQLEKSRLLSDRFSAERPKGSFSTLEIQRTEQGDSAMYLCASGSGTPNTEAFFGQGTRLTVV.